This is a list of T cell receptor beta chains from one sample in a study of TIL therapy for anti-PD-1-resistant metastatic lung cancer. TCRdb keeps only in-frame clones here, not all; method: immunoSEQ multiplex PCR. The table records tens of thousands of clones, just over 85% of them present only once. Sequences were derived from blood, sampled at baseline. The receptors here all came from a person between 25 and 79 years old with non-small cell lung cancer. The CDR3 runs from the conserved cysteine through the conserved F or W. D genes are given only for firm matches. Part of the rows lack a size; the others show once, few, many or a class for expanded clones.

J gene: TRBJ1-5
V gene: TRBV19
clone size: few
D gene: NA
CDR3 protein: CASSIDPWRGDVVDQPQHF
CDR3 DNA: TGTGCCAGTAGTATAGATCCGTGGAGGGGCGACGTTGTGGATCAGCCCCAGCATTTT

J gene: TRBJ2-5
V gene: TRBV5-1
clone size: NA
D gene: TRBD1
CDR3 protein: CASSLGQGGETQYF
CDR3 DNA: TGCGCCAGCAGCTTAGGACAGGGCGGGGAGACCCAGTACTTC

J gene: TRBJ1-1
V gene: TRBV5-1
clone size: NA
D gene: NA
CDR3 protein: CASSWDGDGNTEAFF
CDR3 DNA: TGCGCCAGCAGCTGGGACGGGGATGGGAACACTGAAGCTTTCTTT

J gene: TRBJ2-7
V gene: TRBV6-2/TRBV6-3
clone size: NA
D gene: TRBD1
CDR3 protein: CASSRDRGLSYEQYF
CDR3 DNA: TGTGCCAGCAGTCGGGACAGGGGGCTCTCCTACGAGCAGTACTTC

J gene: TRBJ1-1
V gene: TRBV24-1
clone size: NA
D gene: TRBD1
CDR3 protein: CATRQGVGTEAFF
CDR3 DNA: TGTGCCACGAGACAGGGGGTCGGGACTGAAGCTTTCTTT

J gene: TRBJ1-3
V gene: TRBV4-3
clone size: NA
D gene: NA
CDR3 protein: CASSPGFGNTIYF
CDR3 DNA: TGCGCCAGCAGTCCTGGCTTCGGAAACACCATATATTTT

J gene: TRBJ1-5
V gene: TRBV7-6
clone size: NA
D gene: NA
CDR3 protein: CASSLASGGHQPQHF
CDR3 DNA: TGTGCCAGCAGCTTAGCCTCTGGGGGGCATCAGCCCCAGCATTTT

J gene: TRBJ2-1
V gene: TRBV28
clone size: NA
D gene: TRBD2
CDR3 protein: CASGYYSGRGNEQFF
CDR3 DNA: TGTGCCAGCGGATACTATAGCGGGCGCGGCAATGAGCAGTTCTTC

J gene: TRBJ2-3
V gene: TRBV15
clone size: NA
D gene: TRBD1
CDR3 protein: CATSTDRGRVDTQYF
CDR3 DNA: TGTGCCACCAGCACGGACAGGGGGCGAGTAGATACGCAGTATTTT

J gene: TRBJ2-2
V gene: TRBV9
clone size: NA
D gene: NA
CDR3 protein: CASSVVGGAIHTGELFF
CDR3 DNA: TGTGCCAGCAGCGTAGTAGGAGGGGCAATTCACACCGGGGAGCTGTTTTTT

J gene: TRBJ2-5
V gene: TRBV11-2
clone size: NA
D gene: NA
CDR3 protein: CASSLRPTGQETQYF
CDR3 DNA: TGTGCCAGCAGCTTACGGCCGACAGGACAAGAGACCCAGTACTTC

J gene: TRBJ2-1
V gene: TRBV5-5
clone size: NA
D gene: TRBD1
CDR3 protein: CASSQQGVGSYNEQFF
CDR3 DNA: TGTGCCAGCAGCCAGCAGGGGGTCGGCTCCTACAATGAGCAGTTCTTC

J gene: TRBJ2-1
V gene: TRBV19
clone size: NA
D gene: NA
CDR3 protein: CASSIREASQEQFF
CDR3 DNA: TGTGCCAGTAGTATAAGAGAGGCTAGCCAGGAGCAGTTCTTC

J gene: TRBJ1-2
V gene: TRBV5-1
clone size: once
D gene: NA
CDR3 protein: CASSLLSNGDGGYTF
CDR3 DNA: TGCGCCAGCAGCTTGCTTTCCAACGGCGACGGGGGCTACACCTTC